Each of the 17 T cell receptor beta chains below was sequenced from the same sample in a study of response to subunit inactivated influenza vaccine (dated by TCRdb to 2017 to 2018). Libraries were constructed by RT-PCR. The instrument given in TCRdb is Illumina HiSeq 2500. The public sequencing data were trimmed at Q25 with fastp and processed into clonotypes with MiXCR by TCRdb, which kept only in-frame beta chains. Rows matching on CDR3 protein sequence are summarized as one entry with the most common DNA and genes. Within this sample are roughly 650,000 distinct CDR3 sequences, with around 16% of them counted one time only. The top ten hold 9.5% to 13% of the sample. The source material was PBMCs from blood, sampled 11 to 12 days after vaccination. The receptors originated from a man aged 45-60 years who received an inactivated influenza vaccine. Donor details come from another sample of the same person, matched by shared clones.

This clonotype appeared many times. DNA for the CDR3: TGTGCCAGCAGCAAAGACGAGGGGGCGAGAGATACGCAGTATTTT. Residues: CASSKDEGARDTQYF. The V call is TRBV21-1, the J call TRBJ2-3; TRBD1 is the table's D call and was not checked against the DNA. TRBV21-1 is a recognized pseudogene. The CDR3 runs to 15 residues.

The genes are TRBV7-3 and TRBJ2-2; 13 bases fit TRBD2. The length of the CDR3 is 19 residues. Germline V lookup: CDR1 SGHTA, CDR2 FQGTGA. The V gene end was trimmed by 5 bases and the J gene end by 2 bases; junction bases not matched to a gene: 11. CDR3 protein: CASSPRTSGRRLNTGELFF. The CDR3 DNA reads TGTGCCAGCAGCCCCCGGACTAGCGGGAGACGTTTAAACACCGGGGAGCTGTTTTTT.

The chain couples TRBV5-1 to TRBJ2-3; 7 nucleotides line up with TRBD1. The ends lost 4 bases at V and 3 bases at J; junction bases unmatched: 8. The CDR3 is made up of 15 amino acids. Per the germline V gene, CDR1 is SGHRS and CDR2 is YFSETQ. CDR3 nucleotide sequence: TGCGCCAGCAGCCTACAGGGGTCTCGAACAGATACGCAGTATTTT. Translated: CASSLQGSRTDTQYF.

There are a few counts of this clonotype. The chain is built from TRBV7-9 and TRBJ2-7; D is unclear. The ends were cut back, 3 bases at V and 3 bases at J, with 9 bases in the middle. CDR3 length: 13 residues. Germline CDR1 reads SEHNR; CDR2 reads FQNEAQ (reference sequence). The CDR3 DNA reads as TGTGCCAGCAGCTTTAGCAATGACTACGAGCAGTACTTC. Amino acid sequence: CASSFSNDYEQYF.

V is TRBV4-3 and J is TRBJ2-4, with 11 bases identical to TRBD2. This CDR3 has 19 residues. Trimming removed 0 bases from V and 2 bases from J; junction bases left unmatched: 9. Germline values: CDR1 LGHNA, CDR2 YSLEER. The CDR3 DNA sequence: TGCGCCAGCAGCCAAGAGTGGTCTAGCGGGAGGAGAACCAAAAACATTCAGTACTTC. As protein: CASSQEWSSGRRTKNIQYF.

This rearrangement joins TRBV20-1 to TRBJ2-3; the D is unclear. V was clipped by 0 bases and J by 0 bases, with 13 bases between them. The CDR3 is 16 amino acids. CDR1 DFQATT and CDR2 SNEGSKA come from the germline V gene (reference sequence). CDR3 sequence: CSARDPIKDSTDTQYF. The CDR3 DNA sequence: TGCAGTGCTAGAGACCCCATCAAGGACAGCACAGATACGCAGTATTTT.

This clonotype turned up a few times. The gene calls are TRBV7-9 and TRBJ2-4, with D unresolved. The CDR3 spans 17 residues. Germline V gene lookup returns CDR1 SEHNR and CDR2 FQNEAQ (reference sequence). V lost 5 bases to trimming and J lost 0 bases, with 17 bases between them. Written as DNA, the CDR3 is TGTGCCAGCAGCCCCATCAAAGGAGTATTAGCCAAAAACATTCAGTACTTC. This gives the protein CASSPIKGVLAKNIQYF.

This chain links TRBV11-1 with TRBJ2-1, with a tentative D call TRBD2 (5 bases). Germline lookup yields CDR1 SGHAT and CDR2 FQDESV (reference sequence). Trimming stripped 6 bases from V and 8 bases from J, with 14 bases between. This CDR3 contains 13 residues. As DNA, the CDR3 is TGTGCCAGCAGAGAGCGGAGCGCGGATGAGCAGTTCTTC. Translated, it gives CASRERSADEQFF.

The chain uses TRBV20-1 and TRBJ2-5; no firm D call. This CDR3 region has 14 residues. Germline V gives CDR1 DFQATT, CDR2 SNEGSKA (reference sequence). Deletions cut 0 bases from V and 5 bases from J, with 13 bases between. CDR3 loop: CSARDPGLAETQYF. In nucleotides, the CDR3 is TGCAGTGCTAGAGATCCTGGCTTGGCGGAGACCCAGTACTTC.

The CDR3 sequence: CASSLSTGADTQYF. CDR3 nucleotides: TGTGCCAGCAGCTTATCGACGGGGGCAGATACGCAGTATTTT. V and J are TRBV7-2 and TRBJ2-3, with D perhaps TRBD2 (6 bases). Germline values: CDR1 SGHTA, CDR2 FQGNSA. Trimming removed 2 bases at V and 4 bases at J, with 10 bases between. There are 14 residues in the CDR3.

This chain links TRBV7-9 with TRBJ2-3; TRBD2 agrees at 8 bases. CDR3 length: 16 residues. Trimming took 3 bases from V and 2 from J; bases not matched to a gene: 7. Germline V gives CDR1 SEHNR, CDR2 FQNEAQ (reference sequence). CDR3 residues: CASSLSGGKNTDTQYF. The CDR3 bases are TGTGCCAGCAGCTTGAGCGGGGGAAAAAACACAGATACGCAGTATTTT. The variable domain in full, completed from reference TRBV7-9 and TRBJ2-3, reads DTGVSQNPRHKITKRGQNVTFRCDPISEHNRLYWYRQTLGQGPEFLTYFQNEAQLEKSRLLSDRFSAERPKGSFSTLEIQRTEQGDSAMYLCASSLSGGKNTDTQYFGPGTRLTVL.

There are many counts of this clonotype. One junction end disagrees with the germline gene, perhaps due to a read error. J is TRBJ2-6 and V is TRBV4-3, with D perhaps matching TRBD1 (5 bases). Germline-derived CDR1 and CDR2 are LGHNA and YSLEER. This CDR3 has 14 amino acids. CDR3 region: CASSQGVGANVLTF. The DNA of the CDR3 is TGTGCCAGCAGCCAGGGTGTTGGGGCCAACGTCCTGACTTTC.

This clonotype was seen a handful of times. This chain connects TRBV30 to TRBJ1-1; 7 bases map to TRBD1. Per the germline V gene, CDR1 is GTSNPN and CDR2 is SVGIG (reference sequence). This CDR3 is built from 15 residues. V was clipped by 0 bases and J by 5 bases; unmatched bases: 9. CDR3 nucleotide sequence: TGTGCCTGGAGTGTATGGGGGACAGCAGAGACTGAAGCTTTCTTT. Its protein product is CAWSVWGTAETEAFF.

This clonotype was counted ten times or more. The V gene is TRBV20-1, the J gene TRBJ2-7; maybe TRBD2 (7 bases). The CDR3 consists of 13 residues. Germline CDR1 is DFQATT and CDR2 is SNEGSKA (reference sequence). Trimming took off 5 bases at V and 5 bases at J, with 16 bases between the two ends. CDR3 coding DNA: TGCAGTGCTTACGGGGGGCTCGGGGACGAGCAGTACTTC. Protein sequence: CSAYGGLGDEQYF.

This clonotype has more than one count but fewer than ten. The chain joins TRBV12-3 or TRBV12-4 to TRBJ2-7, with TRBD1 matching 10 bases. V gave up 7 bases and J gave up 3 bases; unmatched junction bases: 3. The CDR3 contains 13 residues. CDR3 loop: CASMTGGGYEQYF. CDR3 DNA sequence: TGTGCCAGCATGACAGGGGGCGGCTACGAGCAGTACTTC.

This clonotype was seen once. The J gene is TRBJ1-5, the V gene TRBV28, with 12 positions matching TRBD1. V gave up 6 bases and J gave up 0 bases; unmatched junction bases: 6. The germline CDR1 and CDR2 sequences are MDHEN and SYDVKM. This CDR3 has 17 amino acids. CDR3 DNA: TGTGCCAGCAGACCCGGGACAGGGGGCTTTAGCAATCAGCCCCAGCATTTT. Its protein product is CASRPGTGGFSNQPQHF.

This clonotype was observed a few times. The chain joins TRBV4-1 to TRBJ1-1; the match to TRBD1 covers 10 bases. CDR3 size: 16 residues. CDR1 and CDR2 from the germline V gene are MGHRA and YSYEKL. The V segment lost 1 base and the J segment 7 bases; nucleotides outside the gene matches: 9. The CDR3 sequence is CASSQAGQGTPSEAFF. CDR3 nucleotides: TGCGCCAGCAGCCAAGCGGGACAGGGGACCCCAAGTGAAGCTTTCTTT.